There are a few counts of the clone carrying this T cell receptor (beta chain). Germline CDR1 is SGDLS and CDR2 is YYNGEE. Trimming pared 0 bases from V and 6 bases from J, leaving 13 bases between. The CDR3 has 15 residues. The data derive from a study of beta chain features in type 1 diabetes. The whole isolated RNA underwent reverse transcription, so sequencing captured expressed TCRB transcripts. Repertoires were generated with immunoSEQ multiplex PCR, while TCRdb's copy carries only in-frame clones and drops some. The sample records about 150,000 clones, approximately 10% being singletons. Sorted populations were all over 98% pure.

V and J are TRBV9 and TRBJ1-5; D is possibly TRBD1 (5 bases). Input material: central memory CD4+ T cells from blood. This TCR derives from a man aged 18 to 30 in good health. The CDR3 nucleotides read TGTGCCAGCAGCGTAGAGCCGGGTACAGGTCAGCCCCAGCATTTT. Its protein product is CASSVEPGTGQPQHF.